The 28 T cell receptor beta chains given below trace back to one sample, sequenced in a study of cytomegalovirus exposure and HLA in healthy donors. The primer mix had 60 Vbeta and 13 Jbeta primers. Assay: immunoSEQ multiplex PCR; the TCRdb copy retains only in-frame clones and omits some. This sample carries 200,000 to 300,000 clones, around 80% of them seen once, and the ten largest clones take 0.4% to 0.6%. The source material was PBMCs. These receptors all come from a boy aged 5-17 years in good health and CMV-seronegative.

The gene calls are TRBV7-3 and TRBJ2-3; weak D call: TRBD2 (7 bases). Germline loops: CDR1 SGHTA, CDR2 FQGTGA. V lost 5 bases and J 4 bases, leaving 13 bases between the germline ends. The CDR3 runs 14 residues. CDR3 amino acids: CASSPGGGPDTQYF. For the CDR3, the DNA is TGTGCCAGCAGCCCGGGCGGGGGCCCAGATACGCAGTATTTT.

This clone was detected a few times. The chain joins TRBV25-1 to TRBJ2-7; TRBD1 matches 8 bases. The CDR3 is made up of 15 amino acids. The junction had 11 bases not matched to a gene; V was cut back by 4 bases and J by 6 bases. Germline CDR1 is MGHDK and CDR2 is SYGVNS. CDR3 region: CASSGLQGVFGEQYF. CDR3 coding DNA: TGTGCCAGCAGTGGGCTACAGGGGGTCTTCGGCGAGCAGTACTTC.

The table lists this clone with a few counts. This rearrangement joins TRBV9 to TRBJ2-1; 10 nucleotides agree with TRBD2. The length of the CDR3 is 16 residues. CDR1 and CDR2 (germline): SGDLS, YYNGEE. J gave up 10 bases and V 4 bases, and 14 bases lay outside the gene matches. Here the CDR3 DNA reads TGTGCCAGCAGCTCCCAAACTAGCGGGGTACCGGGAGAGCAGTTCTTC. It translates to CASSSQTSGVPGEQFF.

This clone came up a few times. In the same sample, other DNA sequences code for this CDR3. The chain recombines TRBV19 with TRBJ2-1; 10 bases map to TRBD2. The CDR3 totals 16 residues. J was trimmed by 4 bases and V by 7 bases; bases with no gene match: 10. Germline V gene lookup returns CDR1 LNHDA and CDR2 SQIVND (reference sequence). CDR3 bases: TGTGCCAGTAAAAGCGGGGGGGATACGGGGTACAATGAGCAGTTCTTC. Amino acids: CASKSGGDTGYNEQFF.

As to this clone: Sequence at one end of the junction differs from germline and may be a read error. The genes are TRBV7-7 and TRBJ2-3; D perhaps matches TRBD1 (5 bases). Germline CDR1 reads SSHAT; CDR2 reads FNYEAQ (reference sequence). The CDR3 contains 14 residues. The CDR3 spells CASSLEGASDTQYF. The CDR3 coding sequence is TGTGCTAGCAGCTTAGAAGGGGCTTCAGATACGCAGTATTTT.

The chain carries TRBV11-3 and TRBJ2-7; 10 nucleotides align to TRBD2. With 5 bases clipped from V and 6 bases from J, the junction kept 10 bases outside the gene matches. This CDR3 spans 15 amino acids. CDR1 and CDR2 from the germline V gene are SGHNT and YENEEA. CDR3 in amino acids: CASSGLRLAGSEQYF. The CDR3 DNA sequence: TGTGCCAGCAGCGGTTTGCGACTAGCGGGTAGCGAGCAGTACTTC. Full variable domain (remainder filled in from reference TRBV11-3 and TRBJ2-7): EAGVVQSPRYKIIEKKQPVAFWCNPISGHNTLYWYLQNLGQGPELLIRYENEEAVDDSQLPKDRFSAERLKGVDSTLKIQPAELGDSAVYLCASSGLRLAGSEQYFGPGTRLTVT.

The rearrangement links TRBV27 to TRBJ2-7; D is possibly TRBD1 (6 bases). This CDR3 region has 15 residues. Germline V CDR1 and CDR2: MNHEY, SMNVEV (reference sequence). The germline V and J ends were trimmed by 5 bases and 5 bases, with 19 bases remaining between them. DNA of the CDR3: TGTGCCAGCAGTCTCCGACAGGCGTCGTTGGACGAGCAGTACTTC. Protein product: CASSLRQASLDEQYF.

The CDR3 region is CASSLSDSRNTIYF. The CDR3 nucleotides read TGCGCCAGCAGCTTGTCTGACAGCCGAAACACCATATATTTT. This chain joins TRBV5-1 and TRBJ1-3; D is perhaps TRBD1 (5 bases). Germline CDR1 SGHRS, CDR2 YFSETQ. The CDR3 length is 14 residues. Trimming took off 1 base at V and 5 bases at J, with 10 bases between the two ends.

This chain connects TRBV15 to TRBJ2-3; D is possibly TRBD2 (5 bases). Trimming removed 0 bases at V and 5 bases at J, with 15 bases between. The CDR3 is 16 residues long. Germline CDR1 is LNHNV and CDR2 is YYDKDF (reference sequence). This chain's CDR3 is CATSRDLARAGDTQYF. The CDR3 coding sequence is TGTGCCACCAGCAGAGATCTGGCTAGGGCGGGAGATACGCAGTATTTT.

The DNA for the CDR3 is TGCAGCGTTGCTGGACAGCCCAACTATGGCTACACCTTC. This translates into CSVAGQPNYGYTF. The J gene is TRBJ1-2, the V gene TRBV29-1, with D possibly being TRBD1 (6 bases). CDR3 size: 13 residues. V gave up 4 bases and J gave up 2 bases, with 11 bases separating them. CDR1 SQVTM and CDR2 ANQGSEA come from the germline V gene.

The CDR3 DNA reads TGTGCCAGCAGCCTCAGTGTCTACGAGCAGTACTTC. Encoded protein: CASSLSVYEQYF. The chain employs TRBV14 and TRBJ2-7, with D hard to call. Germline V gene lookup returns CDR1 SGHDN and CDR2 FVKESK. This CDR3 is 12 amino acids long. The ends were cut back, 4 bases at V and 3 bases at J, with 7 bases in the middle.

The rearrangement uses TRBV7-8 and TRBJ2-3; 8 positions agree with TRBD2. The CDR3 totals 17 residues. Germline CDR1 and CDR2: SGHVS and FQNEAQ. The ends lost 1 base at V and 0 bases at J; junction bases unmatched: 6. CDR3 residues: CASSLVLAGTSTDTQYF. As DNA, the CDR3 is TGTGCCAGCAGCTTAGTGTTAGCGGGGACTAGCACAGATACGCAGTATTTT. The full variable domain, completed using reference TRBV7-8 and TRBJ2-3, is GAGVSQSPRYKVAKRGQDVALRCDPISGHVSLFWYQQALGQGPEFLTYFQNEAQLDKSGLPSDRFFAERPEGSVSTLKIQRTQQEDSAVYLCASSLVLAGTSTDTQYFGPGTRLTVL.

This rearrangement joins TRBV30 to TRBJ1-1, with D possibly being TRBD1 (5 bases). CDR1 GTSNPN and CDR2 SVGIG come from the germline V gene (reference sequence). Between the trimmed V and J ends, which lost 0 bases and 6 bases, there was a span of 20 bases. The CDR3 consists of 16 residues. DNA of the CDR3: TGTGCCTGGAGTGTAAGGCCAGGGTCATTCGGACCTGAAGCTTTCTTT. Protein: CAWSVRPGSFGPEAFF.

The genes are TRBV9 and TRBJ2-1; D unresolved. The CDR3 contains 16 residues. Germline values: CDR1 SGDLS, CDR2 YYNGEE. Trimming pared 1 base from V and 9 bases from J, leaving 20 bases between. Written as DNA, the CDR3 is TGTGCCAGCAGCGTAAAATCCTCGGTATCTCTTAGTGAGCAGTTCTTC. It codes for CASSVKSSVSLSEQFF.

The chain has TRBV19 and TRBJ2-7, with 11 bases identical to TRBD1. This CDR3 region has 15 residues. With V trimmed by 5 bases and J by 8 bases, 11 bases remained unmatched. Germline V lookup: CDR1 LNHDA, CDR2 SQIVND (reference sequence). CDR3 loop: CASSEGGQGGRKQYF. CDR3 nucleotide sequence: TGTGCCAGTAGTGAAGGGGGACAGGGGGGTCGGAAGCAGTACTTC.

This chain uses TRBV4-1 with TRBJ2-5; maybe TRBD2 (6 bases). V was cut by 3 bases and J by 5 bases, with 13 bases left in between. CDR1 MGHRA and CDR2 YSYEKL come from the germline V gene. The CDR3 covers 14 residues. CDR3 protein: CASSHGPRGETQYF. CDR3 sequence (DNA): TGCGCCAGCAGCCATGGACCCCGGGGGGAGACCCAGTACTTC.

The chain has TRBV29-1 and TRBJ2-1; 13 bases line up with TRBD2. V shed 8 bases and J 10 bases; nucleotides not matched to a gene: 11. The V gene's germline CDR1 is SQVTM and CDR2 ANQGSEA. This CDR3 is 14 amino acids long. This chain's CDR3 is CSTTGLAGAREQFF. DNA of the CDR3: TGCAGCACCACAGGACTAGCGGGGGCTCGGGAGCAGTTCTTC.

V is TRBV2 and J is TRBJ2-7; TRBD1 aligns across 9 bases. Germline loops: CDR1 SNHLY, CDR2 FYNNEI. The CDR3 runs 14 residues. Losses at the gene ends were 5 bases for V and 6 bases for J; bases not matched to a gene: 8. The CDR3, as DNA: TGTGCCAGCAGTCAACAGGGGGCTGCTCTCGAGCAGTACTTC. Its translation: CASSQQGAALEQYF.

The V call is TRBV5-1, the J call TRBJ2-7; D might be TRBD1 (5 bases). From germline, CDR1 is SGHRS and CDR2 YFSETQ. Trimming cost V 3 bases and J 7 bases, with 23 bases left between them. This CDR3 spans 16 amino acids. CDR3 amino acids: CASSSLPGIAPREQYF. CDR3 coding DNA: TGCGCCAGCAGCTCGCTACCAGGGATAGCCCCGCGTGAGCAGTACTTC.

V gene TRBV7-6 combines with J gene TRBJ2-2; 9 nucleotides agree with TRBD1. Germline V gene sequence: CDR1 SGHVS, CDR2 FNYEAQ. The CDR3 sequence is 15 residues long. The V gene end was trimmed by 1 base and the J gene end by 9 bases; junction bases not matched to a gene: 6. CDR3 protein: CASSLGLGQGRELFF. The CDR3 DNA sequence: TGTGCCAGCAGCTTAGGTCTAGGACAGGGGCGGGAGCTGTTTTTT.

The V and J genes are TRBV6-1 and TRBJ2-2, with D unresolved. Looked up from germline, CDR1 is MNHNS and CDR2 is SASEGT. This CDR3 spans 18 amino acids. The germline V and J ends were trimmed by 4 bases and 6 bases, with 24 bases remaining between them. Here the CDR3 DNA reads TGTGCCAGCAGTGCCCATCTAGGTCCCGTCGTGGGTCCCGGGGAGCTGTTTTTT. Translation: CASSAHLGPVVGPGELFF.

The chain combines TRBV29-1 with TRBJ2-7; perhaps TRBD1 as D (6 bases). V was shortened by 7 bases and J by 6 bases, with 13 bases between the two germline ends. CDR3 length: 11 amino acids. CDR1 SQVTM and CDR2 ANQGSEA come from the germline V gene. The CDR3 loop is CSAGTLAEQYF. Here the CDR3 DNA reads TGCAGCGCCGGGACACTTGCCGAGCAGTACTTC.

The J gene is TRBJ2-1, the V gene TRBV29-1, with 10 bases lining up with TRBD2. V lost 7 bases and J lost 7; bases outside the gene matches: 4. The germline V gene encodes CDR1 SQVTM and CDR2 ANQGSEA. The CDR3 loop spans 12 amino acids. The CDR3, as DNA: TGCAGCGCCGGACTAGCGGAAAATGAGCAGTTCTTC. Translated: CSAGLAENEQFF.

In DNA, the CDR3 is TGTGCCAGCAGCTTTAGGGGACTAGCGGGTGAGAATGAGCAGTTCTTC. Translated: CASSFRGLAGENEQFF. The chain uses TRBV5-8 and TRBJ2-1; 12 bases fit TRBD2. Germline CDR1 SGHTS, CDR2 YDEGEE. The CDR3 is made up of 16 amino acids. Germline trimming cut 2 bases from V and 7 bases from J; bases unmatched to any gene: 7.

The rearrangement joins TRBV2 to TRBJ1-3; 9 positions match TRBD1. V gave up 8 bases and J gave up 0 bases; unmatched junction bases: 8. The CDR3 runs 16 residues. The germline V gene encodes CDR1 SNHLY and CDR2 FYNNEI. CDR3 loop: CASCPGTGSSGNTIYF. The CDR3 bases are TGTGCCAGCTGTCCCGGGACAGGGAGCTCTGGAAACACCATATATTTT.

This clone was counted once. The gene calls are TRBV28 and TRBJ2-4; 9 positions agree with TRBD1. CDR1 and CDR2 (germline): MDHEN, SYDVKM. The length of the CDR3 is 15 residues. After removal of 1 base from V and 9 bases from J, the junction contained 7 bases not matched to a gene. In DNA form, the CDR3 reads TGTGCCAGCAGTTTATTAACAGGGGGCGGCAGCATTCAGTACTTC. Translated: CASSLLTGGGSIQYF.

The chain couples TRBV5-1 to TRBJ2-1; 10 bases agree with TRBD2. CDR3 size: 16 residues. The germline V gene has CDR1 SGHRS and CDR2 YFSETQ. V was pared by 4 bases and J by 4 bases, with 8 bases of the junction left unmatched. In DNA form, the CDR3 reads TGCGCCAGCAGCCCCCGCAGGACTAGCGGTTACAATGAGCAGTTCTTC. This gives the protein CASSPRRTSGYNEQFF.

Only a few counts were recorded for this clone. V is TRBV29-1 and J is TRBJ1-1; 9 bases line up with TRBD1. V lost 4 bases and J lost 0; bases outside the gene matches: 3. The germline gives CDR1 SQVTM, CDR2 ANQGSEA. This CDR3 is 14 amino acids long. The CDR3 loop reads CSVGTGVMNTEAFF. In DNA form, the CDR3 reads TGCAGCGTTGGGACAGGGGTAATGAACACTGAAGCTTTCTTT.